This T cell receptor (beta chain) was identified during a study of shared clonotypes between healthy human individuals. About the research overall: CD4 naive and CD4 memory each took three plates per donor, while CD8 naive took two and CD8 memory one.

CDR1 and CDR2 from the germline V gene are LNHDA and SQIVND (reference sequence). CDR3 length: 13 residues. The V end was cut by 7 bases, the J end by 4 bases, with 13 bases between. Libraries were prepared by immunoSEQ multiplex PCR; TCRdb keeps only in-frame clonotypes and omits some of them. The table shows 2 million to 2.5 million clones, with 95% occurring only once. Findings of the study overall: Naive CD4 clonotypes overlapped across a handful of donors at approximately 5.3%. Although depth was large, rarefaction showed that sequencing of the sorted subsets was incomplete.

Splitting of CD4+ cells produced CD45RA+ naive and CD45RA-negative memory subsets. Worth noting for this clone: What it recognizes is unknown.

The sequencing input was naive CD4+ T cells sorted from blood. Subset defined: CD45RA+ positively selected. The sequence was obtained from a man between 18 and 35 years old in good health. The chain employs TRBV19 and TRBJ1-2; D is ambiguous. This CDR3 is CASMRAPSYGYTF. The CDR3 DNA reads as TGTGCCAGTATGAGGGCGCCCAGCTATGGCTACACCTTC.